This TCR beta chain was recovered during a study of immune heterogeneity within non-small cell lung tumors. TCR beta CDR3 was amplified by multiplex PCR, first round around 10 cycles, 32 V and 13 J primers. TCRdb re-analysed the multiplex PCR reads in MiXCR, keeping a single row per CDR3 protein. The sample comprises thousands of distinct CDR3 sequences, 52% of which are singletons, and 12% rests with the top ten. The authors used around 590 ng of bulk tumor genomic DNA per sample as template. Spaced far apart, several biopsies were taken from each primary tumor during surgery. Newly diagnosed with untreated non-small cell lung cancer, the patients underwent curative surgery. CDR3 length: 12 amino acids. Germline assignment: CDR1 KGHSH and CDR2 LQKENI. The V end lost 6 bases, the J end lost 1 base, and 5 bases lay between the germline ends. This clonotype is termed large.

The V and J genes are TRBV18 and TRBJ2-3; unclear D gene. The receptor comes from a man aged 55 to 70 with non-small cell lung cancer. Sequencing was carried out using lung tumor tissue. The CDR3 here is CASSPRTDTQYF. CDR3 nucleotides: TGTGCCAGCTCGCCTCGCACAGATACGCAGTATTTT.